The clone carrying this T cell receptor beta chain has just one count. Only in-frame clones appear in the TCRdb table, and some are missing; sequencing was by immunoSEQ multiplex PCR. The data contain about 77,000 clones, approximately 88% of them singletons. This sample was included in a study of blood T cell repertoires in COVID-19. Study-wide context: Specimens from acute and convalescent COVID-19 originated in the United States, Italy and Spain.

In germline, CDR1 is MNHEY, CDR2 SMNVEV (reference sequence). V was clipped by 2 bases and J by 6 bases, with 11 bases between them. CDR3 length: 13 amino acids. This chain connects TRBV27 to TRBJ2-7; D is possibly TRBD2 (6 bases). The sequence was collected from a woman of 80 years or more with acute or convalescent COVID-19. What was sequenced was peripheral blood. The CDR3 sequence is CASSLRTGVEQYF. The CDR3, as DNA: TGTGCCAGCAGTTTAAGGACGGGAGTCGAGCAGTACTTC.